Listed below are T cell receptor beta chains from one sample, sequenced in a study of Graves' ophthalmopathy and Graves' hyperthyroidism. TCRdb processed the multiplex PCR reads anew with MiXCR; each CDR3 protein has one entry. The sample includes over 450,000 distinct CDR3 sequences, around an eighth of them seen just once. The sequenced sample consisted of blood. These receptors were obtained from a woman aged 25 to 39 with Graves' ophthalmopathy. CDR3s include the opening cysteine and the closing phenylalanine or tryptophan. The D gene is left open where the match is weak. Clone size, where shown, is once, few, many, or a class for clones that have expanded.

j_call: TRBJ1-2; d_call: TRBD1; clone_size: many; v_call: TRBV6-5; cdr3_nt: TGTGCCAGCAGTTACCCCTCTCTCTTAGACAGGGTTACCTATGGCTACACCTTC; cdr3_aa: CASSYPSLLDRVTYGYTF
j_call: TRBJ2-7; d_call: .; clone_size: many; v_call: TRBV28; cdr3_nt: TGTGCCAGCAGTTTACCCGGTCTGCAGTACTTC; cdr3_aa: CASSLPGLQYF
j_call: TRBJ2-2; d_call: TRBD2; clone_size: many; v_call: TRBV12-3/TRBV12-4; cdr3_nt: TGTGCCAGCAGACGTAGCGGGGGGGCGATCGGGGAGCTGTTTTTT; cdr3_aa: CASRRSGGAIGELFF
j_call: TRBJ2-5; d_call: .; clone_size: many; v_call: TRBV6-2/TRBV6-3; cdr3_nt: TGTGCCAGCAGTTCCCACAGACTTGCACGAGAGACCCAGTACTTC; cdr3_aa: CASSSHRLARETQYF
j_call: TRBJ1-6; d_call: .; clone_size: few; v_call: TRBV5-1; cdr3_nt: TGCGCCAGCAGCTTGGACACCTATAATTCACCCCTCCACTTT; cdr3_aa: CASSLDTYNSPLHF
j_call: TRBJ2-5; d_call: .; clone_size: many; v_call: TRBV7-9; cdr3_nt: TGTGCCAGCAGCTTAGGGACATCGGAGACCCAGTACTTC; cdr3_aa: CASSLGTSETQYF
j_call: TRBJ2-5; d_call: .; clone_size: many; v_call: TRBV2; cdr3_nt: TGTGCCAGCAGTGAGTCCCCCGTTGGCAGGGGCCAAGAGACCCAGTACTTC; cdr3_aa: CASSESPVGRGQETQYF
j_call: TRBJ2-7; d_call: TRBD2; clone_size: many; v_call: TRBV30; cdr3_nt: TGTGCCTTAGCGGGAGCTGCATACGAGCAGTACTTC; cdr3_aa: CALAGAAYEQYF
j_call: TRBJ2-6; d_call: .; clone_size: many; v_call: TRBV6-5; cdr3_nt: TGTGCCAGCAGTTTCCGGGGCGCTGGGGCCAACGTCCTGACTTTC; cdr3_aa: CASSFRGAGANVLTF
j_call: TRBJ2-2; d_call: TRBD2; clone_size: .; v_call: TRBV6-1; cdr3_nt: TGTGCCAGCGCCCCCGGGACTAGCGGCACCGGGGAGCTGTTTTTT; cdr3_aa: CASAPGTSGTGELFF
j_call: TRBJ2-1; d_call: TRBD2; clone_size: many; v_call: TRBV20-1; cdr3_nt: TGCAGTGCTAGAGATACGGCTAGCGGGTACAATGAGCAGTTCTTC; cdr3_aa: CSARDTASGYNEQFF
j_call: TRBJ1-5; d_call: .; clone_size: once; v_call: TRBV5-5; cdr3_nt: TGTGCCAGCGGATCGGAAATGGGCAATCAGCCCCAGCATTTT; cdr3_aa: CASGSEMGNQPQHF
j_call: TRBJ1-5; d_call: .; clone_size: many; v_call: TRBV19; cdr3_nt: TGTGCCAGCCGAGACTCAGGGATCTATAGCAATCAGCCCCAGCATTTT; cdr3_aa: CASRDSGIYSNQPQHF
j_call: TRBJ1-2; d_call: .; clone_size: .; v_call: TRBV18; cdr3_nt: TGTGCCAGCTCACCACCGAGTCAGCAGGGAAACTATGGCTACACCTTC; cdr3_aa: CASSPPSQQGNYGYTF
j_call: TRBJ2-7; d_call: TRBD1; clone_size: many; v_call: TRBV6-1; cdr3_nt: TGTGCCAGCAGTCCGGGACAGGTCTCCGAGCAGTACTTC; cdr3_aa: CASSPGQVSEQYF
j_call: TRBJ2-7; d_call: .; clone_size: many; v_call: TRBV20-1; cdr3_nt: TGCAGTGCTATCCTCGGGAGAGTTCACGAGCAGTACTTC; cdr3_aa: CSAILGRVHEQYF
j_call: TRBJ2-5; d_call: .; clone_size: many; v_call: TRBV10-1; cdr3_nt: TGCGCCAGCAGTGACCCTGGGGAAGAGACCCAGTACTTC; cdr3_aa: CASSDPGEETQYF
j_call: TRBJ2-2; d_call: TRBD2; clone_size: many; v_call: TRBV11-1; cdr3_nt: TGTGCCAGCAGCGCAAAGACTAGCAGAAAGAACACCGGGGAGCTGTTTTTT; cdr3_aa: CASSAKTSRKNTGELFF
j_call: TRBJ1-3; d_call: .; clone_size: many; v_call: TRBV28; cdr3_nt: TGTGCCAGCAGTTCCCTACAGGTGTTCTCTGGAAACACCATATATTTT; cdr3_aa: CASSSLQVFSGNTIYF
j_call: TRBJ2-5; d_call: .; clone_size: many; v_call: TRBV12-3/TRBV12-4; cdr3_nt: TGTGCCAGCAGACCCCACGCGACGGGTCCAAGGGGGACCCAGTACTTC; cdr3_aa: CASRPHATGPRGTQYF
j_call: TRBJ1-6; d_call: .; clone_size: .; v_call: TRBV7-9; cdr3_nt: TGTGCCAGCATCTTTTCTAGGTTTAGTTCACCCCTCCACTTT; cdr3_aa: CASIFSRFSSPLHF
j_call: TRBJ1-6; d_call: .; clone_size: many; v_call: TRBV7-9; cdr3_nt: TGTGCCAGCAGCTTAAGTGGGGGCGCCGGTAATTCACCCCTCCACTTT; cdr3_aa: CASSLSGGAGNSPLHF
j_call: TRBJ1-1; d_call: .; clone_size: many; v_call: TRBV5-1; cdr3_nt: TGCGCCAGCAGCTTAACAGGGCTGTCGTACACTGAAGCTTTCTTT; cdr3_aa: CASSLTGLSYTEAFF
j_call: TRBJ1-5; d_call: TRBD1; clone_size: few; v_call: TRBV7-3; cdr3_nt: TGTGCCAGCAGCTTAATGGCCGACTCCGGGACAGGGGGCCTCAATCAGCCCCAGCATTTT; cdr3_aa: CASSLMADSGTGGLNQPQHF
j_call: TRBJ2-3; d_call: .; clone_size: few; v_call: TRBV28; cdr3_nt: TGTGCCAGCAGTTCCCTCGGCAGTACAGATACGCAGTATTTT; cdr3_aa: CASSSLGSTDTQYF
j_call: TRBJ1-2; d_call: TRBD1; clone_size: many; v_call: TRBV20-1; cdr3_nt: TGCAGTGCTCAGTCCGTTAGGACAGGGGATGGCTACACCTTC; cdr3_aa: CSAQSVRTGDGYTF
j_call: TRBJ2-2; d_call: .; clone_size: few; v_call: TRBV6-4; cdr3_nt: TGTGCCAGCAGTGACATTTTAGTGGTAGACACCGGGGAGCTGTTTTTT; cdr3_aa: CASSDILVVDTGELFF
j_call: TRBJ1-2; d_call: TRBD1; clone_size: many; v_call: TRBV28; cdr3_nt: TGTGCCAGCACCGTCGGACAGGGGGCGCAGGATGGCTACACCTTC; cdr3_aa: CASTVGQGAQDGYTF
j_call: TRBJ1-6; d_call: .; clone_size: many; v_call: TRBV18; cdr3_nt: TGTGCCAGCTCACCCGATCTTCGGCCCGCGGGTTCACCCCTCCACTTT; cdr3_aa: CASSPDLRPAGSPLHF
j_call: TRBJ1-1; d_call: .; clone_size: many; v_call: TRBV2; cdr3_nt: TGTGCCAGCAGGGGCTCCCCTGAAGCTTTCTTT; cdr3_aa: CASRGSPEAFF
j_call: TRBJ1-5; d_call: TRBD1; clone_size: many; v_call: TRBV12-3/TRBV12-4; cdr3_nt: TGTGCCAGTAGGACAGGGCAGTGGGGCAATCAGCCCCAGCATTTT; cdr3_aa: CASRTGQWGNQPQHF
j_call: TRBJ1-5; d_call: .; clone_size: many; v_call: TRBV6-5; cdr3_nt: TGTGCCAGCAGTCCCAGCGAAGGGTTTAGCAATCAGCCCCAGCATTTT; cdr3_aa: CASSPSEGFSNQPQHF
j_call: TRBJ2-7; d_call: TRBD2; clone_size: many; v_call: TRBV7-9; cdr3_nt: TGTGCCAGCAGCTTTCGCGGGAGGACCCTCGACGAGCAGTACTTC; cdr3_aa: CASSFRGRTLDEQYF
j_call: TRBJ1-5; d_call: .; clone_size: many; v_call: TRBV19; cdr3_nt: TGTGCCAGCAGAGGTGGGTACGGTCAGCCCCAGCATTTT; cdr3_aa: CASRGGYGQPQHF
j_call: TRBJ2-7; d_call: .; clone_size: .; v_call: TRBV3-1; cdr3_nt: TGTGCCAGCAGCCACTCTGACAGGTCTTACTTC; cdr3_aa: CASSHSDRSYF
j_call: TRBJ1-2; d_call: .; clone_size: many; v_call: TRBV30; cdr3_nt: TGTGCCTGGAATACTTGGAACTATGGCTACACCTTC; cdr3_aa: CAWNTWNYGYTF
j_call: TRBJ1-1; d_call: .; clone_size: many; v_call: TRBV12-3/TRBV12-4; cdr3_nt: TGTGCCAGCAGTCCACCGACAGGTTCTAACACTGAAGCTTTCTTT; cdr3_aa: CASSPPTGSNTEAFF
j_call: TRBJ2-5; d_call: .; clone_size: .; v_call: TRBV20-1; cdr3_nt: TGCAGAGCCGGGTACAAAGAGACCCAGTACTTC; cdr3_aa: CRAGYKETQYF
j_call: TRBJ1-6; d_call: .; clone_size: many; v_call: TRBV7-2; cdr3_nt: TGTGCCAGCAGCTCCAGGAATTCACCCCTCCACTTT; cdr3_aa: CASSSRNSPLHF
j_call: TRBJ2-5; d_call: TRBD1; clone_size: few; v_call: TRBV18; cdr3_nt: TGTGCCAGCTCACCAAGGACAGGGAGGCAAGAGACCCAGTACTTC; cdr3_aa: CASSPRTGRQETQYF
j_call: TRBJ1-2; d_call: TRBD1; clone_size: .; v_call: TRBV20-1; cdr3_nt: TGCAGTGCTAGAGAAGGGGGCTCCGGCGCCTATGGCTACACCTTC; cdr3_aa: CSAREGGSGAYGYTF
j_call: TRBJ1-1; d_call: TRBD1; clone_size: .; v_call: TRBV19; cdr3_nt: TGTGTCAGTAGTACCAGGGGGACTGAAGCTTTCTTT; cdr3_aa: CVSSTRGTEAFF
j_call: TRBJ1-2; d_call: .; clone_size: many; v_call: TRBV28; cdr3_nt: TGTGCCAGCCTTGGGGGTCTCCACTATGGCTACACCTTC; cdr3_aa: CASLGGLHYGYTF
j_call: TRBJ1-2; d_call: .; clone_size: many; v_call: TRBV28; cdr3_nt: TGTGCCAGCACCGCGGACCGGGCCCGGGAGAAAGGCTACACCTTC; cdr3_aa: CASTADRAREKGYTF
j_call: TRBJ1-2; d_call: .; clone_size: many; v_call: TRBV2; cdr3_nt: TGTGCCAGCGACCGTAACTATGGCTACACCTTC; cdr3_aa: CASDRNYGYTF
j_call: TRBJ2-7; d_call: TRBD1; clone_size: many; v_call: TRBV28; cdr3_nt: TGTGCCAGCAGTTTTTCGGACAGGGGGCCCCTCTACGAGCAGTACTTC; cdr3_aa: CASSFSDRGPLYEQYF
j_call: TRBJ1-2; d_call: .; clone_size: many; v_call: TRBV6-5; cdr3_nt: TGTGCCAGCAGTTACGTCAGGTCCAACTATGGCTACACCTTC; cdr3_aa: CASSYVRSNYGYTF
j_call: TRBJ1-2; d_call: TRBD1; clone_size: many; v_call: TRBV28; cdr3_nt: TGTGCCAGCAGTCGGGACAGCGTAACGACCGGCTACACCTTC; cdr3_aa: CASSRDSVTTGYTF
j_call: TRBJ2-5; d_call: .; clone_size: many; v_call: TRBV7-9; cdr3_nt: TGTGCCAGCAGCTTAGCGCGTGGAGACCAAGAGACCCAGTACTTC; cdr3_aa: CASSLARGDQETQYF
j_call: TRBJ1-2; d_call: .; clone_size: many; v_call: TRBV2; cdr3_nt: TGTGCCAGCAGGCAGACGGATGACTATGGCTACACCTTC; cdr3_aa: CASRQTDDYGYTF
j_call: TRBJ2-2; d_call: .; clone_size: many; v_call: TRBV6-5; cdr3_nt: TGTGCCAGCAGTTACTCACGTATTTCCACCGGGGAGCTGTTTTTT; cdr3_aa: CASSYSRISTGELFF
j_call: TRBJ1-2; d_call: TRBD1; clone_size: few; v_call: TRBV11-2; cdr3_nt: TGTGCCAGCAGCTTAGGCAGGGGGCGCTTTGGGGGCTACACCTTC; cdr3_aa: CASSLGRGRFGGYTF
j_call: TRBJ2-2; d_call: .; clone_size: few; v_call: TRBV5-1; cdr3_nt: TGCGCCAGCAGGCCGCCGGGACCTCCTGGCGGGGAGCTGTTTTTT; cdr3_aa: CASRPPGPPGGELFF
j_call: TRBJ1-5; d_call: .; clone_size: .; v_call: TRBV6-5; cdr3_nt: TGTGCCAGCAGTTACTACGGGCTGGTCAATCAGCCTCAGCATTTT; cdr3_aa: CASSYYGLVNQPQHF
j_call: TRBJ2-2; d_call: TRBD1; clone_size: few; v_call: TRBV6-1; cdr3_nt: TGTGCCAGCAGGTCAGGGGGCGCCGGCGGGGAGCTGTTTTTT; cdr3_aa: CASRSGGAGGELFF